Shown below are 20 T cell receptor beta chains from a single sample sequenced in a study of T cell changes during pregnancy in multiple sclerosis. Clones were read by immunoSEQ multiplex PCR, and TCRdb kept only the in-frame ones, dropping some. There are tens of thousands of clones in the sample; approximately 92% occur only once, and over 1% lies in the top ten. Source: peripheral blood, taken after pregnancy. Receptors originate from a female donor in good health, enrolled as a control in a pregnancy study.

This clone occurred a few times. The rearrangement links TRBV25-1 to TRBJ1-5; D is ambiguous. This CDR3 is 14 amino acids long. Trimming removed 6 bases from V and 5 bases from J, with 14 bases in between. The germline V gene has CDR1 MGHDK and CDR2 SYGVNS. The CDR3 DNA sequence: TGTGCCAGCAGGGAGAGCGGTGGAGATCAGCCCCAGCATTTT. Its protein is CASRESGGDQPQHF.

The chain uses TRBV10-3 and TRBJ2-7; possible D gene TRBD1, 6 bases. Germline CDR1 is ENHRY and CDR2 is SYGVKD. CDR3 length: 15 amino acids. V was pared by 0 bases and J by 1 base, with 10 bases between. In nucleotides, the CDR3 is TGTGCCATCAGTGAGTCAACTACAGGGTCCTACGAGCAGTACTTC. It encodes CAISESTTGSYEQYF.

V usage is TRBV2 and J usage is TRBJ1-1, with 9 bases fitting TRBD1. The V gene's germline CDR1 is SNHLY and CDR2 FYNNEI. Trimming removed 6 bases from V and 0 bases from J; junction bases left unmatched: 5. The length of the CDR3 is 15 residues. DNA of the CDR3: TGTGCCAGCAGGACGGGACAGGGTATGAACACTGAAGCTTTCTTT. Translated, it gives CASRTGQGMNTEAFF.

The chain employs TRBV9 and TRBJ2-3; possibly TRBD1 for D (5 bases). Looked up from germline, CDR1 is SGDLS and CDR2 is YYNGEE. The CDR3 has 15 residues. The germline V and J ends were trimmed by 0 bases and 4 bases, with 12 bases remaining between them. The CDR3, as DNA: TGTGCCAGCAGCGTAGACGGACACGGCGCAGATACGCAGTATTTT. Amino acids: CASSVDGHGADTQYF.

This chain connects TRBV6-1 to TRBJ2-3, with TRBD2 as a possible D gene (5 bases). V lost 10 bases and J lost 3, with 14 bases in between. This CDR3 is 13 amino acids long. Germline V gene sequence: CDR1 MNHNS, CDR2 SASEGT. CDR3 DNA sequence: TGTGCCACGAGCTACGGGATGACAGATACGCAGTATTTT. This translates into CATSYGMTDTQYF.

The chain carries TRBV11-2 and TRBJ2-1, with D possibly matching TRBD2 (6 bases). Per the germline V gene, CDR1 is SGHAT and CDR2 is FQNNGV. The CDR3 contains 11 residues. Trimming cost V 8 bases and J 9 bases, with 11 bases left between them. The CDR3 sequence: CASYNGGEQFF. The CDR3 DNA is TGTGCCAGCTATAACGGGGGTGAGCAGTTCTTC.

This sequence joins TRBV15 and TRBJ1-1; D ambiguous. V was trimmed by 0 bases and J by 4 bases, leaving 9 bases between them. Germline assignment: CDR1 LNHNV and CDR2 YYDKDF (reference sequence). The CDR3 runs to 14 residues. The CDR3 DNA follows: TGTGCCACCAGCAGAGATATGAGGGTCACTGAAGCTTTCTTT. This translates into CATSRDMRVTEAFF.

This chain joins TRBV28 and TRBJ1-6; 7 bases agree with TRBD1. This CDR3 spans 16 amino acids. V dropped 6 bases and J dropped 7; count of bases not matched to a gene: 12. Germline CDR1 MDHEN, CDR2 SYDVKM. CDR3 sequence reads: CASSPTTGQVNSPLHF. CDR3 nucleotides: TGTGCCAGCAGCCCCACCACCGGACAGGTGAATTCACCCCTCCACTTT.

The chain employs TRBV6-5 and TRBJ1-5; the D is unclear. The CDR3 runs to 15 residues. In germline, CDR1 is MNHEY, CDR2 SVGAGI. With 6 bases removed from V and 7 bases from J, the gap between germline ends came to 19 bases. The DNA of the CDR3 is TGTGCCAGCAGCCCCTATTACGGAGGCGACCAGCCCCAGCATTTT. It specifies CASSPYYGGDQPQHF.

The chain joins TRBV6-6 to TRBJ2-1; 8 nucleotides agree with TRBD2. Looked up from germline, CDR1 is MNHNY and CDR2 is SVGAGI (reference sequence). The length of the CDR3 is 16 residues. The V segment lost 2 bases and the J segment 4 bases; nucleotides outside the gene matches: 7. CDR3 protein: CASSYGAGGSYNEQFF. CDR3 nucleotide sequence: TGTGCCAGCAGTTACGGGGCGGGAGGATCGTACAATGAGCAGTTCTTC.

The rearrangement uses TRBV5-1 and TRBJ2-7; 8 bases fit TRBD2. This CDR3 comprises 16 residues. V lost 1 base to trimming and J lost 0 bases; unmatched junction nucleotides: 6. Germline values: CDR1 SGHRS, CDR2 YFSETQ. CDR3 protein: CASSLSPAGVSYEQYF. CDR3 DNA sequence: TGCGCCAGCAGCTTGTCCCCAGCGGGGGTCTCCTACGAGCAGTACTTC. The full variable domain, with the rest looked up from reference TRBV5-1 and TRBJ2-7, is KAGVTQTPRYLIKTRGQQVTLSCSPISGHRSVSWYQQTPGQGLQFLFEYFSETQRNKGNFPGRFSGRQFSNSRSEMNVSTLELGDSALYLCASSLSPAGVSYEQYFGPGTRLTVT.

The V call is TRBV7-8, the J call TRBJ1-6; TRBD1 agrees at 10 bases. The CDR3 contains 14 residues. Germline CDR1 is SGHVS and CDR2 is FQNEAQ. The V and J ends lost 3 bases and 8 bases, in that order; junction bases with no gene match: 1. CDR3 sequence reads: CASSFGTGDSPLHF. CDR3 sequence (DNA): TGTGCCAGCAGCTTTGGGACAGGGGATTCACCCCTCCACTTT.

The CDR3 DNA reads as TGTGCCAGCAGCTTACAAGCGGGGGCCAGCAATGAGCAGTTCTTC. Its protein is CASSLQAGASNEQFF. The chain recombines TRBV7-2 with TRBJ2-1; 8 bases fit TRBD2. Trimming at V came to 2 bases and at J to 6 bases, leaving 6 bases not matched to a gene. The CDR3 consists of 15 residues. Germline V gene data show CDR1 as SGHTA and CDR2 as FQGNSA.

V gene TRBV5-5 combines with J gene TRBJ2-7; TRBD2 matches 7 bases. The trim removed 6 bases at V and 0 bases at J, leaving 6 bases unmatched. This CDR3 has 14 residues. The germline gives CDR1 SGHKS, CDR2 YYEKEE (reference sequence). The CDR3 here is CASKTPGGSYEQYF. CDR3 coding DNA: TGTGCCAGCAAAACACCGGGGGGCTCCTACGAGCAGTACTTC.

J is TRBJ1-2 and V is TRBV27; D remains ambiguous. In germline, CDR1 is MNHEY, CDR2 SMNVEV (reference sequence). Deletions cut 7 bases from V and 4 bases from J, with 10 bases between. This CDR3 is 12 amino acids long. Written as DNA, the CDR3 is TGTGCCAGCAAAGGAGGGTCCTATGGCTACACCTTC. Protein sequence: CASKGGSYGYTF.

This clone was seen more than once but under ten times. The rearrangement uses TRBV7-9 and TRBJ1-5; D is unresolved. V shed 3 bases and J shed 7 bases, with 7 bases lying between them. CDR3 size: 12 residues. CDR1 and CDR2 from the germline V gene are SEHNR and FQNEAQ (reference sequence). The DNA of the CDR3 is TGTGCCAGCAGCTTTAGCTACCAGCCCCAGCATTTT. It specifies CASSFSYQPQHF. The full variable domain, its missing parts supplied by reference TRBV7-9 and TRBJ1-5, is DTGVSQNPRHKITKRGQNVTFRCDPISEHNRLYWYRQTLGQGPEFLTYFQNEAQLEKSRLLSDRFSAERPKGSFSTLEIQRTEQGDSAMYLCASSFSYQPQHFGDGTRLSIL.

The V and J genes are TRBV6-5 and TRBJ2-3; TRBD2 is a possible D gene (5 bases). This CDR3 is 16 amino acids long. Per the germline V gene, CDR1 is MNHEY and CDR2 is SVGAGI. V lost 0 bases and J 1 base, leaving 11 bases between the germline ends. CDR3 nucleotide sequence: TGTGCCAGCAGTTACTCGTCTAGCCGGGGCACAGATACGCAGTATTTT. Protein product: CASSYSSSRGTDTQYF.

The chain joins TRBV5-6 to TRBJ1-6; no definite D call. The germline V gene has CDR1 SGHDT and CDR2 YYEEEE. The V end was cut by 0 bases, the J end by 8 bases, with 15 bases between. The CDR3 has 16 residues. The CDR3 region has the DNA TGTGCCAGCAGCTTGGTGGGTTTTGACTTCGATTCACCCCTCCACTTT. It translates to CASSLVGFDFDSPLHF.

This chain connects TRBV6-6 to TRBJ1-6, with 7 positions matching TRBD1. The junction had 9 bases not matched to a gene; V was cut back by 0 bases and J by 10 bases. The germline CDR1 and CDR2 sequences are MNHNY and SVGAGI (reference sequence). The CDR3 sequence is 16 residues long. The CDR3 reads CASSYSSGRGESPLHF. Here the CDR3 DNA reads TGTGCCAGCAGTTACTCGAGCGGCAGGGGGGAGTCACCCCTCCACTTT.

In this sample, this clone turned up once. The rearrangement uses TRBV5-6 and TRBJ2-3, with D perhaps matching TRBD1 (5 bases). CDR1 is SGHDT, CDR2 YYEEEE, per germline. Trimming left V 9 bases short and J 4 bases short, with 15 bases between. The CDR3 covers 13 residues. CDR3 DNA: TGTGCCACCTCGCCCAGGGTTGCAGATACGCAGTATTTT. This translates into CATSPRVADTQYF.